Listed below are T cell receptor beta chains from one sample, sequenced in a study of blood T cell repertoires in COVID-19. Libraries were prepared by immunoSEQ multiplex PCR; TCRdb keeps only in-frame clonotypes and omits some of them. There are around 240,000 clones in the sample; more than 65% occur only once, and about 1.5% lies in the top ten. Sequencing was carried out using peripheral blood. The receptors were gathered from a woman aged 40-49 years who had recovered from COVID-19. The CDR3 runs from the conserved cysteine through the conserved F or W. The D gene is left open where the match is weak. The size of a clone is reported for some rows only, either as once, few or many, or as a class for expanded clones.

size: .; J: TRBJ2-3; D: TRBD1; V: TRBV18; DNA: TGTGCCAGCTCACCACCGCAGGGGGCAAATACGCAGTATTTT; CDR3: CASSPPQGANTQYF
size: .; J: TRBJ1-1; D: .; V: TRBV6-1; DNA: TGTGCCAGCAGTGACCGGCAGACTAAGAACACTGAAGCTTTCTTT; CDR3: CASSDRQTKNTEAFF
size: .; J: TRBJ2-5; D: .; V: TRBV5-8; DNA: TGTGCCAGCAGCGGCACAGGCCAAGAGACCCAGTACTTC; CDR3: CASSGTGQETQYF
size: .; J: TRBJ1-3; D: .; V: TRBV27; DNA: TGTGCCAGCAGTTTATACGGGGTCTCGGGAAACACCATATATTTT; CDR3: CASSLYGVSGNTIYF
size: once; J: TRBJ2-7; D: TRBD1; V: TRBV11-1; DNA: TGTGCCAGCAGCCTTACGACAGGGGGCGAGTCCTACGAGCAGTACTTC; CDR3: CASSLTTGGESYEQYF
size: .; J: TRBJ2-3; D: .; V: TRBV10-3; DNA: TGTGCCATCAGGGACGGGAGCATTGGGGATACGCAGTATTTT; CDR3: CAIRDGSIGDTQYF
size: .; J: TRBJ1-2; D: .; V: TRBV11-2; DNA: TGTGCCAGCAGCTTAGCCGACGGGGACTATGGCTACACCTTC; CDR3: CASSLADGDYGYTF
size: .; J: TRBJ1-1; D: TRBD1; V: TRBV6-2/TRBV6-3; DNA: TGTGCCAGCAGTAGACCAAGACAGGGTGGTACTGAAGCTTTCTTT; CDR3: CASSRPRQGGTEAFF
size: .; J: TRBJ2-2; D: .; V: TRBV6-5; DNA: TGTGCCAGCACAGGGCAGGGTCGGACCGGGGAGCTGTTTTTT; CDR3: CASTGQGRTGELFF
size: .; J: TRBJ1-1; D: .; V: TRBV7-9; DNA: TGTGCCAGCAGCCCCGCAGGAGTAAGGGGAAGGGGCACTGAAGCTTTCTTT; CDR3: CASSPAGVRGRGTEAFF
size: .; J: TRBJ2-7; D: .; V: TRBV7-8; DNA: TGTGCCAGCAGCCCAGCGGCTTCCTACGAGCAGTACTTC; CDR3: CASSPAASYEQYF
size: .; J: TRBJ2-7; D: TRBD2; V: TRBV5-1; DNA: TGCGCCAGCAGCTTGGTTGTTAGCGGGGCCTACGAGCAGTACTTC; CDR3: CASSLVVSGAYEQYF
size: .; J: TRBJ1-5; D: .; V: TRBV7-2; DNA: TGTGCCAGCAGCTTTTATAACCGGGAGTCCCAGCATTTT; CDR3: CASSFYNRESQHF
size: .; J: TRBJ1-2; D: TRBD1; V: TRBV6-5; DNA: TGTGCCAGCAGTTACTCTCCAGGGGGGTCTGGCTACACCTTC; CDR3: CASSYSPGGSGYTF
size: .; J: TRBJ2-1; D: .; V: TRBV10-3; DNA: TGTGCCATCAGTCAGACCCCAGGGAATGAGCAGTTCTTC; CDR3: CAISQTPGNEQFF
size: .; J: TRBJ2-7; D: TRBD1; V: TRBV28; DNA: TGTGCCAGTTATACTACCGGGACAGGGGGCGAGCAGTACTTC; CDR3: CASYTTGTGGEQYF
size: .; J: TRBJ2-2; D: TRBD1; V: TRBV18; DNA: TGTGCCAGCTCACCCACCGGGACAGGGGCGACCGGGGAGCTGTTTTTT; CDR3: CASSPTGTGATGELFF
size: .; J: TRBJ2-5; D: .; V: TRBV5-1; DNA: TGCGCCAGCAGCGACCCCTCAGGGGAAGGAAAGACCCAGTACTTC; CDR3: CASSDPSGEGKTQYF
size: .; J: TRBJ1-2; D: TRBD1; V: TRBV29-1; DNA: TGCAGCGTTGGCTCGGGACAGACACTTGATGGCTACACCTTC; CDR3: CSVGSGQTLDGYTF
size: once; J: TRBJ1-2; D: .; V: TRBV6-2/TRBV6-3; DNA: TGTGCCAGCAGTTACGCCCGGGACTACTATGGCTACACCTTC; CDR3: CASSYARDYYGYTF
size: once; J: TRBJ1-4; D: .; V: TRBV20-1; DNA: TGCATTCTCAGGGCGAATGAAAAACTGTTTTTT; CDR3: CILRANEKLFF
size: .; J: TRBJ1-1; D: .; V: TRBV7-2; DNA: TGTGCCAGCAGCTCGTCCCTTTACACTGAAGCTTTCTTT; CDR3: CASSSSLYTEAFF
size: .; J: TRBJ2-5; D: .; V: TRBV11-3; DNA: TGTGCCAGCAGGCTAGGGGGAGAGACCCAGTACTTC; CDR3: CASRLGGETQYF
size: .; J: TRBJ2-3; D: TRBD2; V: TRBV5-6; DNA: TGTGCCAGCAGTTCAGGACTAGCGGGGGGGACTTTGGCATCCGATACGCAGTATTTT; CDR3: CASSSGLAGGTLASDTQYF
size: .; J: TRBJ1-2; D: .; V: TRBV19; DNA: TGTGCCAGTAGCTTCGGGGTTAACTATGGCTACACCTTC; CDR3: CASSFGVNYGYTF
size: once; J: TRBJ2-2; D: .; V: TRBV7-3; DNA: TGTGCCAGCAGCTTAATGGGGGCGGACACCGGGGAGCTGTTTTTT; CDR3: CASSLMGADTGELFF
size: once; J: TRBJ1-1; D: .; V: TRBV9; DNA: TGTGCCAGCAGCGTAGTTTACAGGGAAACTGAAGCTTTCTTT; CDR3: CASSVVYRETEAFF
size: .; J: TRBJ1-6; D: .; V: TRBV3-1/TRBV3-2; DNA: TGTGCCAGCAGCCAGGCCGGGGGGGGCAATTCACCCCTCCACTTT; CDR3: CASSQAGGGNSPLHF
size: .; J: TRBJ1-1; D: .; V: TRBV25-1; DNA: TGTGCCAGCAGTTTGGGACTGATCACTGAAGCTTTCTTT; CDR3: CASSLGLITEAFF
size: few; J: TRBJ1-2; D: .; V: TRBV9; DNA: TGTGCCAGCACCCCGGGAGATAACTATGGCTACACCTTC; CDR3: CASTPGDNYGYTF
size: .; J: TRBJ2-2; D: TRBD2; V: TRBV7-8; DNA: TGTGCCAGCAGCCTGACTAGCGGGGGGAACACCGGGGAGCTGTTTTTT; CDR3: CASSLTSGGNTGELFF
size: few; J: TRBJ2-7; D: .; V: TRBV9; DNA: TGTGCCAGCAGCGTAAATCCGACGGGGTACGAGCAGTACTTC; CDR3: CASSVNPTGYEQYF
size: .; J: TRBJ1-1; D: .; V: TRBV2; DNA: TGTGCCAGCAGGACAGGCTGGAACACTGAAGCTTTCTTT; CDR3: CASRTGWNTEAFF
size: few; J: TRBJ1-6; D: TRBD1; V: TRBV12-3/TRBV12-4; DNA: TGTGCCAGCAGACCTACAGGGGGCTCACCCCTCCACTTT; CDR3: CASRPTGGSPLHF
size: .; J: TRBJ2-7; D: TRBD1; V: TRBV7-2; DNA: TGTGCCAGCAGCTTAACCCCTACAGGGGCAGGCGACGAGCAGTACTTC; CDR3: CASSLTPTGAGDEQYF
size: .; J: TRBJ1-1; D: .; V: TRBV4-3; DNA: TGCGCCAGCAGCCAAGAGACGACACTTATGAACACTGAAGCTTTCTTT; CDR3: CASSQETTLMNTEAFF
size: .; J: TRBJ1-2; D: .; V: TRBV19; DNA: TGTGCCAGTAGTATGAGTTGGGACATAAATAACTATGGCTACACCTTC; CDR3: CASSMSWDINNYGYTF
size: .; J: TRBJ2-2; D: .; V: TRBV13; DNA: TGTGCCCGCCCCCGAGGGGACCGCGGGGCTGGCGGGGAGCTGTTTTTT; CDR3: CARPRGDRGAGGELFF
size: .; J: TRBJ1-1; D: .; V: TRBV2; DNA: TGTGCCAGCATCGCCGGGAAACATTTTAGTACTGAAGCTTTCTTT; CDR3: CASIAGKHFSTEAFF
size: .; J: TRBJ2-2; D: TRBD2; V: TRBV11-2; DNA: TGTGCCAGCAGCCATGTGGCGGGGGATTTGATTTCCGGGGAGCTGTTTTTT; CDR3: CASSHVAGDLISGELFF
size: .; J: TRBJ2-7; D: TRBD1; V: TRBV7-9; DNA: TGTGCCAGCAGCGAAATGGGACAGCTCGCGGACGAGCAGTACTTC; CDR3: CASSEMGQLADEQYF